The 9 T cell receptor beta chains below come from one sample, sequenced in a study of blood T cell repertoires in COVID-19. Produced via immunoSEQ multiplex PCR; TCRdb's table is partial and in-frame only. This table has over 110,000 clones, 70% to 85% appearing once. The sample comprised peripheral blood. All receptors derive from a man aged 55 to 70 with acute or convalescent COVID-19.

This chain uses TRBV5-4 with TRBJ2-7; weak D call: TRBD2 (6 bases). From germline, CDR1 is SGHNT and CDR2 YYREEE (reference sequence). V shed 4 bases and J shed 0 bases, with 14 bases lying between them. The CDR3 sequence is 15 residues long. The CDR3 loop is CASSPGTAPSYEQYF. In DNA form, the CDR3 reads TGTGCCAGCAGCCCCGGGACTGCTCCCTCCTACGAGCAGTACTTC.

The chain couples TRBV6-6 to TRBJ1-2; 7 bases are shared with TRBD1. Germline trimming cut 4 bases from V and 1 base from J; bases unmatched to any gene: 6. This CDR3 region has 15 residues. The germline V gene encodes CDR1 MNHNY and CDR2 SVGAGI (reference sequence). The CDR3 region has the DNA TGTGCCAGCAGTTCGAGGGACAGCCGTAACTATGGCTACACCTTC. Its translation is CASSSRDSRNYGYTF.

This chain uses TRBV12-3 or TRBV12-4 with TRBJ1-5; D unclear. CDR3 length: 12 residues. V lost 2 bases and J 7 bases, leaving 6 bases between the germline ends. CDR3 nucleotides: TGTGCCAGCAGTTTATCCGGGCAGCCCCAGCATTTT. Protein sequence: CASSLSGQPQHF.

The chain has TRBV24-1 and TRBJ1-1; D is undetermined. Trimming pared 3 bases from V and 6 bases from J, leaving 13 bases between. Germline values: CDR1 KGHDR, CDR2 SFDVKD. CDR3 length equals 14 residues. For the CDR3, the DNA is TGTGCCACCAGTGATGGGTCGGGTAAGGCTGAAGCTTTCTTT. The encoded protein is CATSDGSGKAEAFF.

This clone was picked up a small number of times. The V and J genes are TRBV2 and TRBJ1-5; possibly TRBD1 for D (5 bases). Trimming removed 6 bases from V and 5 bases from J, with 11 bases in between. CDR3 length: 13 residues. Germline V lookup: CDR1 SNHLY, CDR2 FYNNEI. The CDR3 spells CASRAQVDQPQHF. CDR3 in DNA: TGTGCCAGCAGAGCACAGGTGGATCAGCCCCAGCATTTT. Complete variable domain (other parts from reference TRBV2 and TRBJ1-5): EPEVTQTPSHQVTQMGQEVILRCVPISNHLYFYWYRQILGQKVEFLVSFYNNEISEKSEIFDDQFSVERPDGSNFTLKIRSTKLEDSAMYFCASRAQVDQPQHFGDGTRLSIL.

The rearrangement links TRBV4-3 to TRBJ2-7; D perhaps matches TRBD1 (6 bases). This CDR3 comprises 15 residues. Between the trimmed V and J ends, which lost 3 bases and 0 bases, there was a span of 12 bases. CDR1 and CDR2 (germline): LGHNA, YSLEER. The CDR3 loop is CASSQGAGASYEQYF. The CDR3 DNA sequence: TGCGCCAGCAGCCAGGGAGCAGGGGCCTCCTACGAGCAGTACTTC.

This sequence joins TRBV2 and TRBJ2-7; 7 bases agree with TRBD2. Trimming took 1 base from V and 6 from J; bases not matched to a gene: 3. CDR1 SNHLY and CDR2 FYNNEI come from the germline V gene. The CDR3 sequence is 13 residues long. CDR3 in amino acids: CASSEGGGVEQYF. The CDR3 bases are TGTGCCAGCAGTGAAGGGGGAGGGGTCGAGCAGTACTTC.

Only one count was recorded for this clone. The chain links TRBV7-6 to TRBJ1-2; 8 bases are shared with TRBD1. Per germline, CDR1 SGHVS and CDR2 FNYEAQ. V shed 2 bases and J 6 bases; nucleotides not matched to a gene: 20. The CDR3 contains 19 residues. The CDR3 spells CASSLYPVRGQGSINGYTF. As DNA, the CDR3 is TGTGCCAGCAGCTTATACCCCGTCCGAGGACAGGGCAGCATTAATGGCTACACCTTC.

The V gene is TRBV7-9, the J gene TRBJ2-1; TRBD2 matches 13 bases. Germline V gene sequence: CDR1 SEHNR, CDR2 FQNEAQ (reference sequence). The ends lost 1 base at V and 10 bases at J; junction bases unmatched: 4. CDR3 size: 15 residues. The CDR3 here is CASSLVGTSGTEQFF. The CDR3 bases are TGTGCCAGCAGCTTAGTGGGGACTAGCGGGACGGAGCAGTTCTTC.